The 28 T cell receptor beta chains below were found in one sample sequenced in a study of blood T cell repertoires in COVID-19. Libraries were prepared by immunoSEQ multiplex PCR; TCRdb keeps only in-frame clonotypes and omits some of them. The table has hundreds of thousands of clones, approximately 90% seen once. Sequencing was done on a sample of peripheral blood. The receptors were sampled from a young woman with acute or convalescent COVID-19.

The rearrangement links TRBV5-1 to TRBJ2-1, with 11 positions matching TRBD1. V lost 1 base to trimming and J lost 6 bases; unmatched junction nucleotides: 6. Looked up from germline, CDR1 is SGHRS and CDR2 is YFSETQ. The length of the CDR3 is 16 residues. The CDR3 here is CASSLFSGTGGNEQFF. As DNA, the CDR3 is TGCGCCAGCAGCTTGTTTTCCGGGACAGGGGGCAATGAGCAGTTCTTC. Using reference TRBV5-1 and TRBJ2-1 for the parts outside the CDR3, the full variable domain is KAGVTQTPRYLIKTRGQQVTLSCSPISGHRSVSWYQQTPGQGLQFLFEYFSETQRNKGNFPGRFSGRQFSNSRSEMNVSTLELGDSALYLCASSLFSGTGGNEQFFGPGTRLTVL.

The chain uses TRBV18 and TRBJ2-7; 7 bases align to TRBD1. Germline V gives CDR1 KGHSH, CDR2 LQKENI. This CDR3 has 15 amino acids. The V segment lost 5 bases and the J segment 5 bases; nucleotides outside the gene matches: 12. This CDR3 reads CASSSGLRDRNEQYF. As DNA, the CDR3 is TGTGCCAGCTCATCCGGACTCCGGGACAGAAACGAGCAGTACTTC.

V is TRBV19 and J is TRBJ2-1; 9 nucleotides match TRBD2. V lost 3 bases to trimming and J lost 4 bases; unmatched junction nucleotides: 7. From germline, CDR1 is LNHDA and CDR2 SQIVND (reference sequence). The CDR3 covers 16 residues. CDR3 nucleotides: TGTGCCAGTAGTATTAAAGGCGGGGGGGCGTACAATGAGCAGTTCTTC. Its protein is CASSIKGGGAYNEQFF.

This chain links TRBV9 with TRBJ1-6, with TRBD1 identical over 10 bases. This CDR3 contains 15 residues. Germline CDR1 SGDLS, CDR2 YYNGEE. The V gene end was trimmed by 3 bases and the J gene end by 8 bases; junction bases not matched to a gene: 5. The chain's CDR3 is CASSDSGQGYSPLHF. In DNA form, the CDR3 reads TGTGCCAGCAGCGATTCGGGACAGGGGTATTCACCCCTCCACTTT.

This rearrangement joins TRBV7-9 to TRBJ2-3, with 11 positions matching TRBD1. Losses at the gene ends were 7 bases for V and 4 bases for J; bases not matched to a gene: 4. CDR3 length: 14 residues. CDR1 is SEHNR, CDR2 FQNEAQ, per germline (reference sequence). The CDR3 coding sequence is TGTGCCAGCAAGGGACAGGGGGGGCCAGATACGCAGTATTTT. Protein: CASKGQGGPDTQYF.

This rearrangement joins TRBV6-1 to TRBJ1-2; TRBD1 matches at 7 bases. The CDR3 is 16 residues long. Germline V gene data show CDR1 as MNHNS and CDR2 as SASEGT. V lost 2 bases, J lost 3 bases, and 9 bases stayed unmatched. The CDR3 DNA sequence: TGTGCCAGCAGTGAACGCGGACAGGTGTGGGACTATGGCTACACCTTC. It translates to CASSERGQVWDYGYTF.

The CDR3 DNA sequence: TGTGCCAGTAGTATCGGCACAGTCTACGAGCAGTACTTC. Translated: CASSIGTVYEQYF. The V and J genes are TRBV19 and TRBJ2-7; D gene ambiguous. Germline CDR1 is LNHDA and CDR2 is SQIVND (reference sequence). This CDR3 is built from 13 residues. V lost 3 bases and J lost 3, with 9 bases in between.

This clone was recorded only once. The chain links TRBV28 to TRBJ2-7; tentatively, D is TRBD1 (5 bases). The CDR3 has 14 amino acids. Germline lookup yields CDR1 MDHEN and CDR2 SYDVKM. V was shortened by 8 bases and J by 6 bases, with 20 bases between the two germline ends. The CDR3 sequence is CASFISGRAGEQYF. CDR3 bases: TGTGCCAGCTTCATCAGTGGCAGGGCCGGCGAGCAGTACTTC.

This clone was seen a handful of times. The DNA for the CDR3 is TGTGCCAGCAGCTTGAATATTTCACCCCTCCACTTT. Its translation is CASSLNISPLHF. The chain couples TRBV5-6 to TRBJ1-6; D gene uncertain. The CDR3 runs to 12 residues. Trimming cost V 1 base and J 9 bases, with 5 bases left between them. CDR1 and CDR2 (germline): SGHDT, YYEEEE.

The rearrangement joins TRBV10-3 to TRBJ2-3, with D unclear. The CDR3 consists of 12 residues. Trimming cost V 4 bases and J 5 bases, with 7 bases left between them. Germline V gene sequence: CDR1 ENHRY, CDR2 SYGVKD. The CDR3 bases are TGTGCCATCAGTGGGCTAGTAGATACGCAGTATTTT. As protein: CAISGLVDTQYF.

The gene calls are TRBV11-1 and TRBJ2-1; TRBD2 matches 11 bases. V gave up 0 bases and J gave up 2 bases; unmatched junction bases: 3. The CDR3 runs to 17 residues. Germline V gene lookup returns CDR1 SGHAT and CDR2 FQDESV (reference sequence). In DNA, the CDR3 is TGTGCCAGCAGCTTAGCCCCTAGCGGGGGGACCTACAATGAGCAGTTCTTC. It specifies CASSLAPSGGTYNEQFF.

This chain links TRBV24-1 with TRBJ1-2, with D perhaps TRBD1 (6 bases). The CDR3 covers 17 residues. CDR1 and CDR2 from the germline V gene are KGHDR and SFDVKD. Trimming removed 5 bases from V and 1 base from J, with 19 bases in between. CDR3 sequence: CATSVEGRGLFNYGYTF. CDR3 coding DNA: TGTGCCACCAGTGTTGAGGGCAGGGGTCTATTTAACTATGGCTACACCTTC.

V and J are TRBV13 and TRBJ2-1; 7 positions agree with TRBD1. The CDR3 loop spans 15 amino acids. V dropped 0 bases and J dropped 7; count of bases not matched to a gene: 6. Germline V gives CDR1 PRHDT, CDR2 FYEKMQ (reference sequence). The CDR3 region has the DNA TGTGCCAGCAGCTTAGGACAGGGGTTAGGGAATGAGCAGTTCTTC. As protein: CASSLGQGLGNEQFF.

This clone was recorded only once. Here the CDR3 reads CASSQDTGDNQPQHF. DNA of the CDR3: TGTGCCAGCAGCCAAGATACAGGGGACAATCAGCCCCAGCATTTT. The chain links TRBV4-2 to TRBJ1-5; 7 nucleotides agree with TRBD1. The CDR3 length is 15 residues. Trimming cost V 0 bases and J 3 bases; bases outside gene matches: 2. In germline, CDR1 is LGHNA, CDR2 YNFKEQ.

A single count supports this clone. CDR3 loop: CSVEGTGENGYTF. CDR3 bases: TGCAGCGTTGAAGGGACAGGGGAAAACGGCTACACCTTC. V and J are TRBV29-1 and TRBJ1-2, with TRBD1 matching over 9 bases. This CDR3 has 13 residues. V trimming: 1 base; J trimming: 8 bases; junction bases outside the gene matches: 5. Germline V gene data show CDR1 as SQVTM and CDR2 as ANQGSEA.

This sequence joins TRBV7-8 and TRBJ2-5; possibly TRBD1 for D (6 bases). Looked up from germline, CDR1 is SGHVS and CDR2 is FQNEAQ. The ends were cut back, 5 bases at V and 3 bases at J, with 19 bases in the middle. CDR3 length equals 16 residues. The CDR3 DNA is TGTGCCAGCAGCCCCGATGGGGTTTGGACAGAAGAGACCCAGTACTTC. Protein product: CASSPDGVWTEETQYF.

The CDR3 DNA sequence: TGTGCCAGCAGTTACCCCGGGACAGGGTTATATGGCTACACCTTC. It translates to CASSYPGTGLYGYTF. The chain employs TRBV6-6 and TRBJ1-2, with 9 bases that match TRBD1. V was pared by 2 bases and J by 5 bases, with 6 bases of the junction left unmatched. CDR1 and CDR2 (germline): MNHNY, SVGAGI (reference sequence). The CDR3 sequence is 15 residues long.

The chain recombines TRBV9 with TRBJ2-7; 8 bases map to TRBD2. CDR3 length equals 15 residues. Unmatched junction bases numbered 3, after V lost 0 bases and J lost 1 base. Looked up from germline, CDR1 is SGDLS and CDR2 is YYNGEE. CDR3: CASSVGGGNSYEQYF. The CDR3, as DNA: TGTGCCAGCAGCGTAGGCGGGGGGAATTCCTACGAGCAGTACTTC.

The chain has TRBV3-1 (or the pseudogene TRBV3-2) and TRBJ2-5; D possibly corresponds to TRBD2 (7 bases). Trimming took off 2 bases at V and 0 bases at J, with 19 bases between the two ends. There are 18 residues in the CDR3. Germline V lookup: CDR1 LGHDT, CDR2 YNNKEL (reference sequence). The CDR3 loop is CASSQRGGLAVYQETQYF. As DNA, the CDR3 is TGTGCCAGCAGCCAAAGGGGGGGGCTAGCGGTCTACCAAGAGACCCAGTACTTC.

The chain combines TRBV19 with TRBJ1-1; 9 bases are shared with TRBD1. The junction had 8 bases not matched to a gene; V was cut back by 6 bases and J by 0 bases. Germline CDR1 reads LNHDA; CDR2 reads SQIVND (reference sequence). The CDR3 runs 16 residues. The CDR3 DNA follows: TGTGCCAGTAGCATTAGACAGGGGGTGCTGAACACTGAAGCTTTCTTT. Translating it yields CASSIRQGVLNTEAFF. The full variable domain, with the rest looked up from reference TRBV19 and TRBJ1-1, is DGGITQSPKYLFRKEGQNVTLSCEQNLNHDAMYWYRQDPGQGLRLIYYSQIVNDFQKGDIAEGYSVSREKKESFPLTVTSAQKNPTAFYLCASSIRQGVLNTEAFFGQGTRLTVV.

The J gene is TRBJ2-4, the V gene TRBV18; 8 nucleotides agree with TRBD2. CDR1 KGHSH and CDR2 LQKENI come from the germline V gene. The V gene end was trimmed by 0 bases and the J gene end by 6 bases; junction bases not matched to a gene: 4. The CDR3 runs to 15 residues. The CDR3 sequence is CASSPPAGGANIQYF. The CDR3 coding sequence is TGTGCCAGCTCACCACCGGCGGGGGGCGCAAACATTCAGTACTTC.

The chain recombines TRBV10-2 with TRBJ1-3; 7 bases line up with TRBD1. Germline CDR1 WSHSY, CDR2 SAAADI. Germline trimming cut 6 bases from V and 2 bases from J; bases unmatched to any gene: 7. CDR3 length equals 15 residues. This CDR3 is CASRQGSLAGNTIYF. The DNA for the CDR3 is TGCGCCAGCAGACAGGGGAGTTTAGCTGGAAACACCATATATTTT.

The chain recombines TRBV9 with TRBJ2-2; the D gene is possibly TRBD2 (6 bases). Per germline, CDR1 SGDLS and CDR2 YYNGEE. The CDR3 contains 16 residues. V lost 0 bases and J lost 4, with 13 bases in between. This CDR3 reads CASSVGGGSGTGELFF. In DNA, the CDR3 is TGTGCCAGCAGCGTAGGTGGGGGGTCGGGCACCGGGGAGCTGTTTTTT. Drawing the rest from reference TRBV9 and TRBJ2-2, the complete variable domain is DSGVTQTPKHLITATGQRVTLRCSPRSGDLSVYWYQQSLDQGLQFLIQYYNGEERAKGNILERFSAQQFPDLHSELNLSSLELGDSALYFCASSVGGGSGTGELFFGEGSRLTVL.

CDR3 DNA: TGTGCCAGCAGCCAGGGACTAGGGCATACAGATACGCAGTATTTT. Its protein is CASSQGLGHTDTQYF. This chain links TRBV13 with TRBJ2-3; 8 bases map to TRBD2. The CDR3 runs 15 residues. CDR1 and CDR2 from the germline V gene are PRHDT and FYEKMQ (reference sequence). The junction had 7 bases not matched to a gene; V was cut back by 5 bases and J by 3 bases.

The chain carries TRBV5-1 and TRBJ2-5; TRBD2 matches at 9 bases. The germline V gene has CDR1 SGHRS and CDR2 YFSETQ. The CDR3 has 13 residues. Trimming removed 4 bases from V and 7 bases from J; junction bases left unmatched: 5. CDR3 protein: CASSAGGSGTQYF. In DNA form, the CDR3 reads TGCGCCAGCAGCGCGGGGGGGTCAGGGACCCAGTACTTC.

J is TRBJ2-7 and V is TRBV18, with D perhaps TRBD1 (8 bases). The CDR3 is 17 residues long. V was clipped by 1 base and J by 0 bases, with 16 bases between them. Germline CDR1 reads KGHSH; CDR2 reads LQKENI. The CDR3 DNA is TGTGCCAGCTCACCACTGGGGGGGGACAGGAGCTCCTACGAGCAGTACTTC. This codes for CASSPLGGDRSSYEQYF.

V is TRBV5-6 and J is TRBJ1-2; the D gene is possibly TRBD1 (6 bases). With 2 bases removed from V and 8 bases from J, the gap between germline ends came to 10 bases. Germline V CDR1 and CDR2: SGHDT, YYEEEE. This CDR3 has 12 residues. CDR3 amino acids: CASSLQGGGYTF. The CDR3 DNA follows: TGTGCCAGCAGCTTACAGGGCGGGGGCTACACCTTC.

This chain's CDR3 is CASSYEGNTEKLFF. As DNA, the CDR3 is TGTGCCAGCAGTTATGAGGGTAACACTGAAAAACTGTTTTTT. The chain joins TRBV6-6 to TRBJ1-4; no clear D gene. Between the trimmed V and J ends, which lost 3 bases and 7 bases, there was a span of 12 bases. The CDR3 has 14 residues. From germline, CDR1 is MNHNY and CDR2 SVGAGI (reference sequence).